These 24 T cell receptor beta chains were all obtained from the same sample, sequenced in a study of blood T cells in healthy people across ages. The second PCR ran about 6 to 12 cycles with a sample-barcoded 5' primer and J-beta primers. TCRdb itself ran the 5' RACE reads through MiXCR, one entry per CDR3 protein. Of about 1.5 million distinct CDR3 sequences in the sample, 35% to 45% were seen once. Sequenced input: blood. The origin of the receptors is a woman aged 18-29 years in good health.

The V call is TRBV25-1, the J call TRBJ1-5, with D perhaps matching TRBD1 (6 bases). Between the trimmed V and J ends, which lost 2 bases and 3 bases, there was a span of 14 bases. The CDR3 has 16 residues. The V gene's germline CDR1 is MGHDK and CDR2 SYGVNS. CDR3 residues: CASSEPSGEPNQPQHF. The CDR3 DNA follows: TGTGCCAGCAGTGAACCCTCAGGGGAGCCCAATCAGCCCCAGCATTTT.

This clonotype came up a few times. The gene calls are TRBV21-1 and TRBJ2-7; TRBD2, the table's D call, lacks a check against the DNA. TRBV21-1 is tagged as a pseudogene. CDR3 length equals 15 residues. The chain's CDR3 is CASAPVWRETHEQYF. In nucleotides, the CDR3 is TGTGCCAGCGCCCCAGTATGGCGGGAAACTCACGAGCAGTACTTC.

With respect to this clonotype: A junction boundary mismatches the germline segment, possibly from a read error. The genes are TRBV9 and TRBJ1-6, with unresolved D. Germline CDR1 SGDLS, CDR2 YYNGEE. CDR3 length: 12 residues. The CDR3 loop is CASNVVGSPLHF. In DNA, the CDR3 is TGTGCCAGCAACGTAGTGGGTTCACCCCTCCACTTT.

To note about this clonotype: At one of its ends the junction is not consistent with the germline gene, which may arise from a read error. The DNA of the CDR3 is TGTGCCAGCAGTGGAGGGACGGCGGCAGACACGCAGTATTTT. Its protein product is CASSGGTAADTQYF. The chain couples TRBV2 to TRBJ2-3, with D perhaps assigned TRBD1 or TRBD2 (5 bases each). Germline CDR1 is SNHLY and CDR2 is FYNNEI. CDR3 size: 14 residues.

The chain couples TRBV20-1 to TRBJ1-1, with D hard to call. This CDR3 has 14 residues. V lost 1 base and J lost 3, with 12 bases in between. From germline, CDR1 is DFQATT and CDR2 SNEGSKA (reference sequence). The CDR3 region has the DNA TGCAGTGCTAGAGCCCCGGCAGGCGACACTGAAGCTTTCTTT. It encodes CSARAPAGDTEAFF.

For the CDR3, the DNA is TGTGCCAGCGGAAACAGGGAAAACAATGAGCAGTTCTTC. It codes for CASGNRENNEQFF. The V gene is TRBV6-5, the J gene TRBJ2-1; possibly TRBD1 for D (6 bases). CDR1 is MNHEY and CDR2 is SVGAGI in the germline V gene. Trimming took 8 bases from V and 5 from J, leaving 13 bases between them. The CDR3 length is 13 residues.

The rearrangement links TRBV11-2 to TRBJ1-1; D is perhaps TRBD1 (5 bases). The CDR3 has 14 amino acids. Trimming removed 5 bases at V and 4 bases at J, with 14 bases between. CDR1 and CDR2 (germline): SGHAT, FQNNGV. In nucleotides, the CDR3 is TGTGCCAGCAGCCTAGGGGCGGGAATCACTGAAGCTTTCTTT. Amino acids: CASSLGAGITEAFF.

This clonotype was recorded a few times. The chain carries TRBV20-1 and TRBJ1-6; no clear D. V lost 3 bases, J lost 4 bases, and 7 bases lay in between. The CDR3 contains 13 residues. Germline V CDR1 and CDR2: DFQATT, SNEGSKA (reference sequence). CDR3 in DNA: TGCAGTGCTAGTTCAGATTATAATTCACCCCTCCACTTT. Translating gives CSASSDYNSPLHF.

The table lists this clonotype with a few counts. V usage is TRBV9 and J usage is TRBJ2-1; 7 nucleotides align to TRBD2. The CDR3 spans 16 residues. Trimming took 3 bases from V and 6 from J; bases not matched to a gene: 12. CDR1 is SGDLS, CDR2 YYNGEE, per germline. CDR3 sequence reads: CASSEGRGELFNEQFF. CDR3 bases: TGTGCCAGCAGCGAGGGCCGGGGGGAATTGTTCAATGAGCAGTTCTTC.

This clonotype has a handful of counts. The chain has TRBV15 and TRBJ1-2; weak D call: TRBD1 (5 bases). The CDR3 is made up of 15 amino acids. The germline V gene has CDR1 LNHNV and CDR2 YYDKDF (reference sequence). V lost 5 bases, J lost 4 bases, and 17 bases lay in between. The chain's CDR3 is CATSFPGRNSYGYTF. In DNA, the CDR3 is TGTGCCACCAGCTTTCCGGGACGGAACTCCTATGGCTACACCTTC.

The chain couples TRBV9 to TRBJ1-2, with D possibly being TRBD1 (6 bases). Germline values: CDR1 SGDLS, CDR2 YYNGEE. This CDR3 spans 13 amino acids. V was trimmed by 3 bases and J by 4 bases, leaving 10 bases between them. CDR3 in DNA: TGTGCCAGCAGCGAGCAGACAGGCTATGGCTACACCTTC. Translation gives CASSEQTGYGYTF.

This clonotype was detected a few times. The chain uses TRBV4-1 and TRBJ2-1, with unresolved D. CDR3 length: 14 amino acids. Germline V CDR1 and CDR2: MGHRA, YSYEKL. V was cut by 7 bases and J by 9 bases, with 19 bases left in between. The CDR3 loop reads CASMTLLPTGEQFF. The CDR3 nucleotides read TGCGCCAGCATGACGTTACTCCCCACGGGTGAGCAGTTCTTC.

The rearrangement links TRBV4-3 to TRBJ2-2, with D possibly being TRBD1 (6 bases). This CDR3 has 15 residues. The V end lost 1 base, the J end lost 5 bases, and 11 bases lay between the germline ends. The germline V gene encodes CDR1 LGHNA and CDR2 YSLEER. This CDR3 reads CASSQGGGGTGELFF. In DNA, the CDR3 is TGCGCCAGCAGCCAAGGTGGGGGCGGGACCGGGGAGCTGTTTTTT.

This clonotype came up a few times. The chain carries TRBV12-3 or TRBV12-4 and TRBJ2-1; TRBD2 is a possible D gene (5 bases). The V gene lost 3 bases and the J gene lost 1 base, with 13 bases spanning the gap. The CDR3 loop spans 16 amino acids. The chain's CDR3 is CASSFSQRRSYNEQFF. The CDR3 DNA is TGTGCCAGCAGTTTTAGCCAGCGGAGATCCTACAATGAGCAGTTCTTC.

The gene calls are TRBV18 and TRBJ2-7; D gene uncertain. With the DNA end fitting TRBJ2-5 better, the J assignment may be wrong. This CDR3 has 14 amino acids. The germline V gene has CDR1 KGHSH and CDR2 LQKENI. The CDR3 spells CASSPDTRKETQYF. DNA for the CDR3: TGTGCCAGCTCACCAGACACCCGAAAAGAGACCCAGTACTTC.

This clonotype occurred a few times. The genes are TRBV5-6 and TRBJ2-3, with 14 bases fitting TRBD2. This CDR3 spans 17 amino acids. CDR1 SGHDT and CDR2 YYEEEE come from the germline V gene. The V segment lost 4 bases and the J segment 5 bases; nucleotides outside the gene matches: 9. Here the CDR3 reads CASSQRTSGGTIDTQYF. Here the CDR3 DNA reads TGTGCCAGCAGCCAACGGACTAGCGGGGGGACCATAGATACGCAGTATTTT.

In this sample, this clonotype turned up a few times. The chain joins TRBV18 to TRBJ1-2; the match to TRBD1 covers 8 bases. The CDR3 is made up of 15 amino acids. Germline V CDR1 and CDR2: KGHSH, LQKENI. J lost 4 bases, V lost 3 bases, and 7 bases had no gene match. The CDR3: CASSPPQGAGYGYTF. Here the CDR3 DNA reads TGTGCCAGCTCACCTCCGCAGGGGGCTGGCTATGGCTACACCTTC.

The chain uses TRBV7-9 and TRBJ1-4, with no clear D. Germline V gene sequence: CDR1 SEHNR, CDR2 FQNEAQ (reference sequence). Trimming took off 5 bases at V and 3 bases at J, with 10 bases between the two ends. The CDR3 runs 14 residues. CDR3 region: CASSHGVANEKLFF. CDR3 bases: TGTGCCAGCAGCCACGGGGTGGCTAATGAAAAACTGTTTTTT.

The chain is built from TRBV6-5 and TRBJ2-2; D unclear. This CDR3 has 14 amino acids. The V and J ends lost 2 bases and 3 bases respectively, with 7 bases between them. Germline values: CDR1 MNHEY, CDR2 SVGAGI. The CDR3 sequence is CASSYKTYTGELFF. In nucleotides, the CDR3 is TGTGCCAGCAGTTACAAAACGTACACCGGGGAGCTGTTTTTT.

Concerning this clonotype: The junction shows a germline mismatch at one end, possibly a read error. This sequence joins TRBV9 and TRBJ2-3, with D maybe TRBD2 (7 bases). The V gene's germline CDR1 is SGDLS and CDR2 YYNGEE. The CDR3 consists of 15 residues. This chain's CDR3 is CAGSAGTTRGDTQYF. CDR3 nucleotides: TGTGCCGGCAGCGCCGGGACTACCAGGGGAGATACGCAGTATTTT.

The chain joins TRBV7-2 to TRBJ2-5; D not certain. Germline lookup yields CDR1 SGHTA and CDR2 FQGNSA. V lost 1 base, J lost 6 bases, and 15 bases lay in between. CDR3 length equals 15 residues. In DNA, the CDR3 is TGTGCCAGCAGCTTAGGAGGCACCGGTGCGAAGACCCAGTACTTC. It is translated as CASSLGGTGAKTQYF.

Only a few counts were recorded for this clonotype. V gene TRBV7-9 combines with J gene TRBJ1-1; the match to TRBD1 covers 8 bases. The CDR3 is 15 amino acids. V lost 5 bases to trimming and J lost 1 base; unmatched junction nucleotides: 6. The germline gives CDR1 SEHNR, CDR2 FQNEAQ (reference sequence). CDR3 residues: CASSGRQGPNTEAFF. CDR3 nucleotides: TGTGCCAGCAGCGGTCGACAGGGGCCGAACACTGAAGCTTTCTTT. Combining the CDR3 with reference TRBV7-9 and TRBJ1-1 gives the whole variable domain DTGVSQNPRHKITKRGQNVTFRCDPISEHNRLYWYRQTLGQGPEFLTYFQNEAQLEKSRLLSDRFSAERPKGSFSTLEIQRTEQGDSAMYLCASSGRQGPNTEAFFGQGTRLTVV.

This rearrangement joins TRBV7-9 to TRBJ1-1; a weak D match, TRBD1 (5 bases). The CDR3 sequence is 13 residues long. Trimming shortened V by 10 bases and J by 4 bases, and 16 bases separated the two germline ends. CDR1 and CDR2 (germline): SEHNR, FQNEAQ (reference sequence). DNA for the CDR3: TGTGCCACTAGCGGCCACGGGGGCACTGAAGCTTTCTTT. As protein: CATSGHGGTEAFF.

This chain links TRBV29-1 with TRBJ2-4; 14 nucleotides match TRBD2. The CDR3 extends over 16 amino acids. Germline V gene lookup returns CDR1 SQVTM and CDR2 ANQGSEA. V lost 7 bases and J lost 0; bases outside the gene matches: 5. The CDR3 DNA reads TGCAGCGCCCAGGGACTAGCGGGGGTAGCCAAAAACATTCAGTACTTC. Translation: CSAQGLAGVAKNIQYF.